This entry concerns a single T cell receptor (beta chain). The antigen it binds to is not known. It has no much larger one-base neighbor in the sample; base qualities were not kept. V has 4 bases trimmed and J has 6 bases trimmed; junction bases matching no gene number 7. The cysteine opens and the phenylalanine closes a CDR3 of 14 amino acids. The retained sequence is limited to the CDR3, 42 bases, with the frame set at the first base. CDR1 and CDR2 were assigned from the germline V gene as SGHRS and YFSETQ. The source of the sample is a study of blood T cell repertoires in COVID-19 (dated by TCRdb to the early 2020s). Notes on the research overall: Samples from collaborators originated in the United States, Italy and Spain and spanned both the acute and convalescent phases of COVID-19. The prospective study material was composed of cDNA or gDNA derived from T cells, B-cell-depleted T cells, or PBMCs. Deeply sampled blood TCRbeta repertoires from subjects exposed to, actively infected with, or recovered from COVID-19 were included in the dataset. The repertoires were made available in a free public database intended to serve as a resource for research on the immune response to SARS-CoV-2. The samples were drawn from two sources: the first 160 participants of the ongoing ImmuneRACE study, and approximately 1,300 subjects contributed by 6 global collaborators. The sample metadata nearly always contained a de-identified subject ID, COVID-19 status, age in years and sex. HLA class I and class II types, where available, came from metadata supplied by the sample provider rather than from assay-based typing.

The immunoSEQ Assay, a bias-controlled multiplex PCR, was used to amplify TCRbeta CDR3 regions from genomic DNA. Per the source publication's procedure: The number of nucleated cells in each sample was estimated by amplification of reference gene primers within the assay. Sequence reads were collapsed and filtered to measure the absolute abundance of every unique TCRbeta CDR3 rearrangement. Productive Simpson clonality was computed per sample as the square root of Simpson's diversity index over productive rearrangements. In its TCRdb copy, this immuneACCESS table keeps in-frame sequences only and misses some clones. Where compared with another copy, unresolved V genes explain less than half of these, and the others have no known cause. V and J calls and clone size are given by that table; D and trimming were obtained from the DNA. In all, the sample holds roughly 250,000 clones, and approximately 86% of those were seen once. The top ten clonotypes cover 0.7% to 0.9% of the sample.

In Seattle, one collaborating source enrolled patients while the infection was active and tracked those patients longitudinally over the course of disease. Each collaborating institution followed its own protocols to collect whole blood in K2EDTA tubes. For TCRbeta analysis, collaborators shipped samples as frozen whole blood, isolated PBMCs, or DNA extracted from either of those sample types. Points the paper makes about the study in general: The amount of clinical and demographic metadata varied by source and participant and was provided uncurated.

The receptor chain draws on TRBV5-1 and TRBJ2-4, and TRBD1 aligns with 7 junction nucleotides. The sequencing input was peripheral blood. The clonotype comes from a human donor with COVID-19, enrolled during active disease. The donor label of this sample is uncertain. The sequenced DNA: TGCGCCAGCAGCCCGCGGACAGGAGGAAACATTCAGTACTTC. This encodes CASSPRTGGNIQYF.